Below, 20 T cell receptor beta chains from the same sample are listed, as sequenced in a study of human T cells and chemical hapten exposure. TCRdb itself ran the RACE reads through MiXCR, one entry per CDR3 protein. The repertoire has under 450,000 distinct CDR3 sequences, about 4.8% of them found once; the top ten carry under 3%. Time point specified: patch test 1, 2 weeks after DPC sensitization. Described treatment: therapeutic diphenylcyclopropenone sensitization with weekly scalp DPC. This sample comprised whole blood, obtained in connection with sensitization to the hapten diphenylcyclopropenone (DPC). The source of these receptors is a woman in her fifties or sixties with alopecia areata. Some clones in this sample may be carry-over from other donors' samples.

This clonotype was seen ten or more times. V gene TRBV4-1 combines with J gene TRBJ2-2; D gene ambiguous. The CDR3 sequence is 16 residues long. Trimming stripped 4 bases from V and 10 bases from J, with 22 bases between. Per germline, CDR1 MGHRA and CDR2 YSYEKL. This CDR3 reads CASSPLPAVPRVELFF. In nucleotides, the CDR3 is TGCGCCAGCAGCCCCCTACCTGCGGTCCCCCGGGTGGAGCTGTTTTTT.

This clonotype occurred many times. The chain employs TRBV7-3 and TRBJ2-5; 9 bases map to TRBD1. V shed 8 bases, J shed 5 bases, and the junction held 9 bases outside the gene matches. The CDR3 contains 14 residues. The germline V gene encodes CDR1 SGHTA and CDR2 FQGTGA. The CDR3 reads CASQPGQGGETQYF. The CDR3 DNA follows: TGTGCCAGCCAACCGGGACAGGGAGGCGAGACCCAGTACTTC.

This clonotype was seen many times. The V and J genes are TRBV3-1 and TRBJ1-2, with D possibly TRBD1 on 5 matching bases. The CDR3 is 15 residues long. Germline CDR1 and CDR2: LGHDT and YNNKEL (reference sequence). The germline V and J ends were trimmed by 0 bases and 4 bases, with 12 bases remaining between them. The CDR3 DNA follows: TGTGCCAGCAGCCAAGATCGTCAGGGTCTCTATGGCTACACCTTC. This codes for CASSQDRQGLYGYTF.

V gene TRBV7-6 combines with J gene TRBJ2-7; 11 positions agree with TRBD1. This CDR3 has 16 residues. CDR1 and CDR2 (germline): SGHVS, FNYEAQ. V lost 6 bases, J lost 5 bases, and 12 bases stayed unmatched. CDR3 in amino acids: CASRLALGQGVDEQYF. The CDR3 nucleotides read TGTGCCAGCAGACTCGCGCTGGGACAGGGGGTCGACGAGCAGTACTTC.

The rearrangement joins TRBV29-1 to TRBJ2-5, with D maybe TRBD2 (6 bases). Germline V gives CDR1 SQVTM, CDR2 ANQGSEA. The length of the CDR3 is 14 residues. The V end lost 0 bases, the J end lost 1 base, and 9 bases lay between the germline ends. The CDR3 region has the DNA TGCAGCGTTGAAGAAACGGGGGTCCAAGAGACCCAGTACTTC. Protein sequence: CSVEETGVQETQYF.

This clonotype was counted only a few times. The V call is TRBV20-1, the J call TRBJ2-7; possibly TRBD1 for D (7 bases). Germline CDR1 reads DFQATT; CDR2 reads SNEGSKA (reference sequence). CDR3 length: 15 residues. V lost 0 bases and J 0 bases, leaving 12 bases between the germline ends. The CDR3 here is CSARDPQGGSYEQYF. As DNA, the CDR3 is TGCAGTGCTAGAGATCCCCAGGGGGGCTCCTACGAGCAGTACTTC.

This clonotype was detected many times. The chain employs TRBV7-6 and TRBJ2-7, with D unclear. CDR1 is SGHVS, CDR2 FNYEAQ, per germline. This CDR3 contains 14 residues. V was trimmed by 1 base and J by 5 bases, leaving 12 bases between them. The CDR3 region has the DNA TGTGCCAGCAGCTTAGGAGGTACTGGGAACGAGCAGTACTTC. As protein: CASSLGGTGNEQYF.

V usage is TRBV11-2 and J usage is TRBJ2-1; D gene ambiguous. Trimming removed 0 bases at V and 0 bases at J, with 9 bases between. Germline loops: CDR1 SGHAT, CDR2 FQNNGV. There are 16 residues in the CDR3. CDR3 nucleotide sequence: TGTGCCAGCAGCTTAGATCTAAGCAGCTCCTACAATGAGCAGTTCTTC. Protein product: CASSLDLSSSYNEQFF.

This clonotype turned up a few times. CDR3 amino acids: CASGLVPPLTSGRGSYNEQFF. For the CDR3, the DNA is TGTGCTAGTGGTTTGGTACCCCCACTGACTAGCGGGAGAGGTTCCTACAATGAGCAGTTCTTC. The rearrangement joins TRBV12-5 to TRBJ2-1, with 12 bases lining up with TRBD2. CDR3 length: 21 amino acids. Germline trimming cut 0 bases from V and 1 base from J; bases unmatched to any gene: 13. Germline values: CDR1 LGHNT, CDR2 FRNRAP.

This clonotype was counted at least ten times. This chain uses TRBV4-2 with TRBJ2-7; D gene ambiguous. This CDR3 has 13 residues. Trimming left V 0 bases short and J 7 bases short, with 10 bases between. Looked up from germline, CDR1 is LGHNA and CDR2 is YNFKEQ. The CDR3 nucleotides read TGTGCCAGCAGCCAAGATCGAATGGGTGAGCAGTACTTC. Residues: CASSQDRMGEQYF.

This clonotype was detected many times. This chain connects TRBV7-2 to TRBJ2-1, with TRBD2 matching 7 bases. CDR1 and CDR2 (germline): SGHTA, FQGNSA. There are 15 residues in the CDR3. The V gene end was trimmed by 0 bases and the J gene end by 6 bases; junction bases not matched to a gene: 5. CDR3 amino acids: CASSLARLAGNEQFF. The CDR3 DNA sequence: TGTGCCAGCAGCTTAGCTAGACTAGCAGGCAATGAGCAGTTCTTC.

This clonotype was seen more than once but under ten times. J is TRBJ2-3 and V is TRBV20-1; D not certain. This CDR3 region has 15 residues. Trimming took off 6 bases at V and 0 bases at J, with 16 bases between the two ends. Per germline, CDR1 DFQATT and CDR2 SNEGSKA (reference sequence). The CDR3 DNA reads as TGCAGTGCGAGACTGGTCGGGTCTAGCACAGATACGCAGTATTTT. Its protein product is CSARLVGSSTDTQYF.

The V call is TRBV5-1, the J call TRBJ2-5; D unclear. The CDR3 spans 15 residues. V was trimmed by 0 bases and J by 4 bases, leaving 13 bases between them. Germline CDR1 is SGHRS and CDR2 is YFSETQ. This CDR3 reads CASSLEPIKIETQYF. The DNA for the CDR3 is TGCGCCAGCAGCTTGGAGCCCATCAAGATAGAGACCCAGTACTTC.

This chain uses TRBV4-1 with TRBJ1-1; D is ambiguous. Trimming removed 8 bases from V and 0 bases from J, with 10 bases in between. CDR3 length: 13 residues. In germline, CDR1 is MGHRA, CDR2 YSYEKL. The CDR3 protein is CASGVNMNTEAFF. The CDR3 nucleotides are TGCGCCAGCGGAGTGAATATGAACACTGAAGCTTTCTTT.

Many counts were recorded for this clonotype. The J gene is TRBJ2-7, the V gene TRBV12-3 or TRBV12-4; D might be TRBD1 or TRBD2, each matching 5 bases. CDR3 length: 15 amino acids. V was clipped by 1 base and J by 2 bases, with 12 bases between them. The CDR3 DNA sequence: TGTGCCAGCAGTTTAGAGGGGACGGTCGCCTACGAGCAGTACTTC. As protein: CASSLEGTVAYEQYF.

This clonotype was picked up many times. V usage is TRBV29-1 and J usage is TRBJ2-3; the D gene is possibly TRBD1 (6 bases). The ends were cut back, 5 bases at V and 2 bases at J, with 14 bases in the middle. CDR3 length: 14 residues. Per the germline V gene, CDR1 is SQVTM and CDR2 is ANQGSEA. The CDR3 coding sequence is TGCAGCGTTCAAAACCAGGGGCCCACAGATACGCAGTATTTT. Protein: CSVQNQGPTDTQYF.

This chain joins TRBV6-1 and TRBJ2-7, with D possibly TRBD1 on 7 matching bases. This CDR3 comprises 14 residues. The V and J ends lost 2 bases and 5 bases respectively, with 13 bases between them. Germline loops: CDR1 MNHNS, CDR2 SASEGT. Written as DNA, the CDR3 is TGTGCCAGCAGTGAACGGGCAGGGGGGAACGAGCAGTACTTC. It is translated as CASSERAGGNEQYF.

Ten or more counts support this clonotype. The rearrangement links TRBV5-1 to TRBJ2-1; D might be TRBD2 (5 bases). Trimming took 3 bases from V and 7 from J, leaving 17 bases between them. Germline V lookup: CDR1 SGHRS, CDR2 YFSETQ. CDR3 size: 15 residues. The CDR3, as DNA: TGCGCCAGCAGCTACGGACTCCAGATTGGGAATGAGCAGTTCTTC. Amino acid sequence: CASSYGLQIGNEQFF.

The CDR3 here is CASSLDGGFYEQYF. CDR3 coding DNA: TGTGCCAGCAGCTTGGACGGGGGCTTCTACGAGCAGTACTTC. This chain joins TRBV5-4 and TRBJ2-7, with D possibly called TRBD1 or TRBD2 (6 bases each). Germline loops: CDR1 SGHNT, CDR2 YYREEE (reference sequence). V was trimmed by 0 bases and J by 3 bases, leaving 10 bases between them. The CDR3 extends over 14 amino acids.

This clonotype was detected a few times. The chain links TRBV6-2 or TRBV6-3 to TRBJ1-5; a weak D match, TRBD1 (5 bases). Germline V gene lookup returns CDR1 MNHEY and CDR2 SVGEGT. The CDR3 is made up of 14 amino acids. Trimming cost V 7 bases and J 10 bases, with 20 bases left between them. CDR3 region: CASNLPGSARPQHF. The CDR3 region has the DNA TGTGCCAGCAACTTACCAGGGTCAGCGCGTCCCCAGCATTTT.